Listed here is a single TCR beta chain. Its target is not known. Expressed TCRB transcripts were sequenced, since all the RNA that had been isolated was reverse transcribed. Using immunoSEQ multiplex PCR, the repertoire was profiled, and TCRdb retains in-frame clones only, with some absent. The sample holds approximately 600,000 clones, around 12% seen once. The record originates from a study of beta chain features in type 1 diabetes. Study-wide results and limits: Moderately but significantly shorter TCRB CDR3s were found in Type 1 diabetes patients in all four CD4+ subsets.

Trimming took off 4 bases at V and 2 bases at J, with 11 bases between the two ends. CDR3 length equals 13 residues. Per the germline V gene, CDR1 is SQVTM and CDR2 is ANQGSEA. The sequenced material came from naive CD4+ T cells from blood. This TCR came from a man younger than 40 with type 1 diabetes. The chain joins TRBV29-1 to TRBJ1-1; D is unclear. CDR3 in amino acids: CSVVANLNTEAFF. CDR3 nucleotides: TGCAGCGTTGTTGCTAACTTAAACACTGAAGCTTTCTTT.